This TCR beta chain was identified in a study of blood T cell repertoires in COVID-19. In the study overall: T cells, B-cell-depleted T cells, or PBMCs provided the cDNA or gDNA that served as material.

V lost 2 bases, J lost 5 bases, and 6 bases stayed unmatched. From germline, CDR1 is SGHRS and CDR2 YFSETQ. The CDR3 length is 16 residues. Profiled with immunoSEQ multiplex PCR; TCRdb holds only in-frame clones, not every one. This sample has roughly 200,000 clones, with 70% to 85% found just once. Sequencing input: peripheral blood. This clonotype originated in a human donor in a cohort sampled during active COVID-19. This sequence joins TRBV5-1 and TRBJ2-3; TRBD2 aligns across 12 bases. Here the CDR3 reads CASSLKPGLAGDTQYF. CDR3 coding DNA: TGCGCCAGCAGCTTAAAGCCGGGACTAGCGGGAGATACGCAGTATTTT. Using reference TRBV5-1 and TRBJ2-3 for the parts outside the CDR3, the full variable domain is KAGVTQTPRYLIKTRGQQVTLSCSPISGHRSVSWYQQTPGQGLQFLFEYFSETQRNKGNFPGRFSGRQFSNSRSEMNVSTLELGDSALYLCASSLKPGLAGDTQYFGPGTRLTVL.